These 30 T cell receptor beta chains came from one sample sequenced in a study of cytomegalovirus exposure and HLA in healthy donors. Sequencing used immunoSEQ multiplex PCR; TCRdb keeps in-frame clones, though not all of them. The table has around 150,000 clones, approximately 88% seen once. The sequenced material came from PBMCs. These receptor sequences come from a young man in good health and CMV-seropositive.

This sequence joins TRBV28 and TRBJ2-5, with 10 bases that match TRBD2. V lost 5 bases to trimming and J lost 5 bases; unmatched junction nucleotides: 14. This CDR3 is 17 amino acids long. Germline CDR1 reads MDHEN; CDR2 reads SYDVKM. CDR3 loop: CASSRIAGGLRGETQYF. The CDR3 DNA follows: TGTGCCAGCAGTCGCATAGCGGGGGGATTAAGAGGGGAGACCCAGTACTTC.

This clone was seen a few times. The rearrangement joins TRBV7-9 to TRBJ2-3; D is unclear. The CDR3 length is 16 residues. Germline CDR1 and CDR2: SEHNR and FQNEAQ (reference sequence). V was shortened by 6 bases and J by 1 base, with 17 bases between the two germline ends. CDR3 protein: CASSLSRSLRTDTQYF. The CDR3 coding sequence is TGTGCCAGCAGTCTTTCTCGGAGCCTTCGCACAGATACGCAGTATTTT. Complete variable domain (other parts from reference TRBV7-9 and TRBJ2-3): DTGVSQNPRHKITKRGQNVTFRCDPISEHNRLYWYRQTLGQGPEFLTYFQNEAQLEKSRLLSDRFSAERPKGSFSTLEIQRTEQGDSAMYLCASSLSRSLRTDTQYFGPGTRLTVL.

This chain uses TRBV28 with TRBJ2-3; 9 bases agree with TRBD1. CDR1 and CDR2 (germline): MDHEN, SYDVKM. V lost 8 bases and J lost 2; bases outside the gene matches: 5. The CDR3 contains 14 residues. The CDR3 here is CASGRDRATDTQYF. The CDR3 nucleotides are TGTGCCAGCGGCCGGGACAGGGCCACAGATACGCAGTATTTT.

This chain links TRBV19 with TRBJ2-3, with TRBD2 matching 13 bases. Germline CDR1 LNHDA, CDR2 SQIVND (reference sequence). The CDR3 sequence is 13 residues long. The V gene end was trimmed by 11 bases and the J gene end by 3 bases; junction bases not matched to a gene: 2. CDR3 DNA sequence: TGTGCCGTACTAGCGGGGGGGACAGATACGCAGTATTTT. It yields the protein CAVLAGGTDTQYF.

CDR3 sequence: CASSSGTGAYNTEAFF. CDR3 coding DNA: TGTGCCAGCAGTTCCGGGACAGGGGCTTATAACACTGAAGCTTTCTTT. The V call is TRBV6-5, the J call TRBJ1-1; 10 positions match TRBD1. The CDR3 extends over 16 amino acids. Losses at the gene ends were 4 bases for V and 2 bases for J; bases not matched to a gene: 7. The germline V gene has CDR1 MNHEY and CDR2 SVGAGI.

The chain uses TRBV28 and TRBJ1-4; weak D call: TRBD1 (5 bases). CDR3 length: 13 residues. The V and J ends lost 5 bases and 5 bases respectively, with 9 bases between them. The germline V gene has CDR1 MDHEN and CDR2 SYDVKM. This chain's CDR3 is CASSGTENEKLFF. CDR3 nucleotides: TGTGCCAGCAGTGGGACTGAGAATGAAAAACTGTTTTTT.

The J gene is TRBJ2-5, the V gene TRBV6-5, with 13 bases identical to TRBD2. Unmatched junction bases numbered 6, after V lost 6 bases and J lost 5 bases. CDR3 size: 15 residues. Germline CDR1 MNHEY, CDR2 SVGAGI. The CDR3 DNA sequence: TGTGCCAGCAGCAGACTAGCGGGGGGCCTGGAGACCCAGTACTTC. Translation gives CASSRLAGGLETQYF.

The sample holds one count of this clone. The chain combines TRBV10-3 with TRBJ2-1; the match to TRBD2 covers 9 bases. The length of the CDR3 is 17 residues. V was clipped by 6 bases and J by 0 bases; unmatched bases: 9. CDR1 is ENHRY and CDR2 is SYGVKD in the germline V gene. CDR3 protein: CAIRGAGGSSSYNEQFF. The CDR3 bases are TGTGCCATCAGGGGAGCGGGGGGTTCTAGCTCCTACAATGAGCAGTTCTTC.

The rearrangement links TRBV7-2 to TRBJ2-3; 8 bases map to TRBD2. The CDR3 runs to 14 residues. Per the germline V gene, CDR1 is SGHTA and CDR2 is FQGNSA. The ends lost 5 bases at V and 1 base at J; junction bases unmatched: 2. Here the CDR3 reads CASSVSGGTDTQYF. The CDR3 DNA follows: TGTGCCAGCAGCGTTAGCGGGGGCACAGATACGCAGTATTTT. Combining the CDR3 with reference TRBV7-2 and TRBJ2-3 gives the whole variable domain GAGVSQSPSNKVTEKGKDVELRCDPISGHTALYWYRQSLGQGLEFLIYFQGNSAPDKSGLPSDRFSAERTGGSVSTLTIQRTQQEDSAVYLCASSVSGGTDTQYFGPGTRLTVL.

The chain carries TRBV19 and TRBJ2-7; the match to TRBD1 covers 9 bases. The CDR3 loop spans 15 amino acids. The junction had 11 bases not matched to a gene; V was cut back by 5 bases and J by 6 bases. CDR1 is LNHDA and CDR2 is SQIVND in the germline V gene (reference sequence). CDR3 region: CASSSTDRGIPEQYF. The CDR3 DNA follows: TGTGCCAGTAGTTCCACGGACAGGGGAATCCCCGAGCAGTACTTC.

The chain combines TRBV15 with TRBJ1-3; D may be TRBD1 (6 bases). Germline V gene sequence: CDR1 LNHNV, CDR2 YYDKDF (reference sequence). V lost 0 bases, J lost 4 bases, and 10 bases lay in between. The CDR3 spans 15 residues. DNA of the CDR3: TGTGCCACCAGCAGAGAAAGGGGGATCGGAAACACCATATATTTT. Translating it yields CATSRERGIGNTIYF.

V usage is TRBV9 and J usage is TRBJ2-2; a possible D gene is TRBD1 (5 bases). Trimming took off 0 bases at V and 6 bases at J, with 15 bases between the two ends. The CDR3 loop spans 16 amino acids. The germline V gene encodes CDR1 SGDLS and CDR2 YYNGEE. CDR3 nucleotides: TGTGCCAGCAGCGTAGCTGCAGGGATTTCCTCCGGGGAGCTGTTTTTT. Residues: CASSVAAGISSGELFF. The variable domain in full, with the rest retrieved from reference TRBV9 and TRBJ2-2, is DSGVTQTPKHLITATGQRVTLRCSPRSGDLSVYWYQQSLDQGLQFLIQYYNGEERAKGNILERFSAQQFPDLHSELNLSSLELGDSALYFCASSVAAGISSGELFFGEGSRLTVL.

The CDR3 sequence is CASSGDRIGELFF. The CDR3 coding sequence is TGTGCCAGCAGTGGGGACAGAATCGGGGAGCTGTTTTTT. The rearrangement joins TRBV6-4 to TRBJ2-2; 7 bases align to TRBD1. The CDR3 is made up of 13 amino acids. CDR1 is MRHNA, CDR2 SNTAGT, per germline. The V gene end was trimmed by 4 bases and the J gene end by 7 bases; junction bases not matched to a gene: 3.

The chain employs TRBV9 and TRBJ2-7, with 8 bases fitting TRBD2. CDR3 length equals 15 residues. The germline V gene has CDR1 SGDLS and CDR2 YYNGEE. V lost 0 bases and J lost 4; bases outside the gene matches: 6. CDR3 in amino acids: CASSVAGTSGYEQYF. The CDR3 nucleotides are TGTGCCAGCAGCGTAGCAGGTACTAGCGGTTACGAGCAGTACTTC.

The CDR3, as DNA: TGTGCCAGCAGCTTAGCCGGAGGCTCTCAAGAGACCCAGTACTTC. This gives the protein CASSLAGGSQETQYF. The chain is built from TRBV11-2 and TRBJ2-5; D might be TRBD2 (5 bases). V lost 1 base and J 2 bases, leaving 11 bases between the germline ends. Germline V lookup: CDR1 SGHAT, CDR2 FQNNGV. The CDR3 spans 15 residues.

V gene TRBV12-5 combines with J gene TRBJ1-2; D is uncertain. From germline, CDR1 is LGHNT and CDR2 FRNRAP. This CDR3 contains 12 residues. V was clipped by 4 bases and J by 4 bases, with 7 bases between them. In DNA form, the CDR3 reads TGTGCTAGTGGTTCATGGAGCTATGGCTACACCTTC. Encoded protein: CASGSWSYGYTF. The full variable domain, rest sourced from reference TRBV12-5 and TRBJ1-2, is DARVTQTPRHKVTEMGQEVTMRCQPILGHNTVFWYRQTMMQGLELLAYFRNRAPLDDSGMPKDRFSAEMPDATLATLKIQPSEPRDSAVYFCASGSWSYGYTFGSGTRLTVV.

The chain has TRBV19 and TRBJ1-2; 8 bases are shared with TRBD1. Germline CDR1 LNHDA, CDR2 SQIVND (reference sequence). The CDR3 is made up of 15 amino acids. The junction had 10 bases not matched to a gene; V was cut back by 8 bases and J by 2 bases. The CDR3 is CASRLDREGNYGYTF. In DNA form, the CDR3 reads TGTGCCAGTCGCCTGGACAGGGAAGGAAACTATGGCTACACCTTC.

This rearrangement joins TRBV5-1 to TRBJ2-7; possibly TRBD1 for D (6 bases). Between the trimmed V and J ends, which lost 0 bases and 2 bases, there was a span of 15 bases. Germline V gene lookup returns CDR1 SGHRS and CDR2 YFSETQ. There are 16 residues in the CDR3. The chain's CDR3 is CASSLGAGKGAYEQYF. Here the CDR3 DNA reads TGCGCCAGCAGCTTGGGGGCCGGGAAGGGGGCCTACGAGCAGTACTTC.

The genes are TRBV4-3 and TRBJ2-1; D call uncertain. The germline V gene has CDR1 LGHNA and CDR2 YSLEER. The CDR3 loop spans 14 amino acids. With 1 base removed from V and 5 bases from J, the gap between germline ends came to 9 bases. The CDR3 reads CASSQVYSNNEQFF. The CDR3 bases are TGCGCCAGCAGCCAAGTTTACAGCAACAATGAGCAGTTCTTC.

J is TRBJ2-1 and V is TRBV7-2; possibly TRBD2 for D (6 bases). Germline CDR1 SGHTA, CDR2 FQGNSA. The V and J ends lost 0 bases and 4 bases respectively, with 13 bases between them. CDR3 length: 16 residues. The CDR3 sequence is CASSLAGGALYNEQFF. CDR3 DNA: TGTGCCAGCAGCTTAGCTGGCGGGGCCTTATACAATGAGCAGTTCTTC.

This clone was seen ten or more times. This rearrangement joins TRBV7-2 to TRBJ2-7, with TRBD2 matching 12 bases. The CDR3 is made up of 14 amino acids. Per the germline V gene, CDR1 is SGHTA and CDR2 is FQGNSA. V gave up 0 bases and J gave up 6 bases; unmatched junction bases: 0. The CDR3 bases are TGTGCCAGCAGCTTAGCACTAGCGGGAGGCGAGCAGTACTTC. It yields the protein CASSLALAGGEQYF. The full variable domain, rest sourced from reference TRBV7-2 and TRBJ2-7, is GAGVSQSPSNKVTEKGKDVELRCDPISGHTALYWYRQSLGQGLEFLIYFQGNSAPDKSGLPSDRFSAERTGGSVSTLTIQRTQQEDSAVYLCASSLALAGGEQYFGPGTRLTVT.

The chain uses TRBV19 and TRBJ2-7, with 8 bases identical to TRBD2. CDR3 length equals 14 residues. The V and J ends lost 6 bases and 2 bases, in that order; junction bases with no gene match: 6. From germline, CDR1 is LNHDA and CDR2 SQIVND (reference sequence). In DNA, the CDR3 is TGTGCCAGTAGCTTAGCGGGGCCAACCTACGAGCAGTACTTC. Protein product: CASSLAGPTYEQYF. The full variable domain, with the rest looked up from reference TRBV19 and TRBJ2-7, is DGGITQSPKYLFRKEGQNVTLSCEQNLNHDAMYWYRQDPGQGLRLIYYSQIVNDFQKGDIAEGYSVSREKKESFPLTVTSAQKNPTAFYLCASSLAGPTYEQYFGPGTRLTVT.

The chain is built from TRBV11-3 and TRBJ2-2; 9 nucleotides line up with TRBD2. The CDR3 loop spans 16 amino acids. Per the germline V gene, CDR1 is SGHNT and CDR2 is YENEEA. After removal of 4 bases from V and 5 bases from J, the junction contained 8 bases not matched to a gene. In DNA, the CDR3 is TGTGCCAGCAGCTCATGGACTAGCGCCTTAACCGGGGAGCTGTTTTTT. Translating gives CASSSWTSALTGELFF.

The rearrangement uses TRBV19 and TRBJ2-1; D is perhaps TRBD2 (5 bases). The germline V gene has CDR1 LNHDA and CDR2 SQIVND (reference sequence). V was trimmed by 5 bases and J by 5 bases, leaving 22 bases between them. The CDR3 loop spans 17 amino acids. The CDR3 is CASSSSLRANRDNEQFF. The CDR3 coding sequence is TGTGCCAGTAGTTCTAGCCTCCGGGCCAACCGTGACAATGAGCAGTTCTTC.

This rearrangement joins TRBV6-1 to TRBJ1-2; tentatively, D is TRBD1 (5 bases). The CDR3 extends over 15 amino acids. The germline V gene encodes CDR1 MNHNS and CDR2 SASEGT. V shed 6 bases and J shed 1 base, with 15 bases lying between them. DNA of the CDR3: TGTGCCAGCAGGTCGGGGGGGACCTTTAACTATGGCTACACCTTC. Translation: CASRSGGTFNYGYTF.

The chain combines TRBV6-5 with TRBJ1-6; weak D call: TRBD1 (5 bases). V lost 4 bases, J lost 10 bases, and 14 bases lay in between. The CDR3 runs to 14 residues. The V gene's germline CDR1 is MNHEY and CDR2 SVGAGI. The CDR3 loop reads CASSSNQGGSPLHF. CDR3 coding DNA: TGTGCCAGCAGTTCGAACCAGGGTGGCTCACCCCTCCACTTT.

The V gene is TRBV7-2, the J gene TRBJ1-2, with D possibly being TRBD1 (6 bases). CDR3 length equals 17 residues. CDR1 and CDR2 from the germline V gene are SGHTA and FQGNSA. Trimming stripped 6 bases from V and 5 bases from J, with 25 bases between. Here the CDR3 DNA reads TGTGCCAGCAGTCGCCCGCTAGGGGGACAAACAGGGTATGGCTACACCTTC. Its translation: CASSRPLGGQTGYGYTF.

The chain combines TRBV28 with TRBJ1-6; D remains unclear. Germline CDR1 and CDR2: MDHEN and SYDVKM. Trimming took 6 bases from V and 3 from J, leaving 18 bases between them. The CDR3 covers 17 residues. CDR3 sequence (DNA): TGTGCCAGCAGCTCCCCCTTAGCTCACGGCTATAATTCACCCCTCCACTTT. Protein product: CASSSPLAHGYNSPLHF.

Written as DNA, the CDR3 is TGTGCCAGCAGCCCTCAGGGAACAGGCCTCATCTCCTACAATGAGCAGTTCTTC. This codes for CASSPQGTGLISYNEQFF. The chain is built from TRBV7-2 and TRBJ2-1, with D maybe TRBD1 (5 bases). The CDR3 covers 18 residues. The germline V gene encodes CDR1 SGHTA and CDR2 FQGNSA. V was pared by 5 bases and J by 0 bases, with 20 bases between.

The chain employs TRBV6-6 and TRBJ2-7; TRBD2 agrees at 8 bases. V lost 0 bases, J lost 1 base, and 2 bases stayed unmatched. CDR3 length: 15 amino acids. Germline lookup yields CDR1 MNHNY and CDR2 SVGAGI (reference sequence). The DNA of the CDR3 is TGTGCCAGCAGTTACTCTAGCGGGATTTCCTACGAGCAGTACTTC. This codes for CASSYSSGISYEQYF.